This T cell receptor beta chain was documented in a study of cytomegalovirus exposure and HLA in healthy donors (dated by TCRdb to the late 2010s). With regard to the full study: According to an earlier analysis of 587 of the donors, roughly 180 million T cells yielded 117 million unique TCR beta sequences and approximately 300 Gb of sequence data. Approximately 310 gigabases of sequencing data and 91 million or so unique TCR sequences made up an early release that covered some 640 HLA-typed donors. The genetic ancestry cluster associated with self-reported Caucasian donors included 80% to 90% of the roughly 390 genotyped donors. The aim of the study was to test whether cataloging public T cell receptors could identify signatures of past pathogen exposure. The study profiled the T cell repertoires of more than 500 subjects by immunosequencing and related them to cytomegalovirus serostatus. Along with the roughly 670-subject first cohort, a separate validation cohort of 120 different subjects was used. The study combined high-throughput TCR immunosequencing, statistical association of individual TCRs with disease status, and machine learning to predict cytomegalovirus infection status. A later analysis re-analyzed previously published TCR beta repertoires from 666 donors and added high-resolution HLA genotyping to study TCR occurrence patterns. Rather than drawing on any new phenotypic data, the later analysis identified candidate immune exposures from TCR beta sequences and the way those sequences occurred across donors. An earlier analysis of more than 450 of the donors used high-throughput TCR beta sequencing to judge whether each TCR beta V gene segment behaved as functional or pseudogenic. Alongside the repertoire data, information on donor age, sex, ethnicity and CMV serostatus was compiled. Genome-wide SNP genotypes for about 65% of the roughly 700 donors were used in a later genetic analysis, which treated that subset as a discovery cohort. Every discovery cohort repertoire had been produced on one sequencing platform. Class I and class II HLA loci were covered by the typing at four-digit resolution. Typing coverage varied by locus: roughly 620-640 donors for A, B, C, DRB1 and DQB1; approximately 500 for DQA1; over 600 for DPA1; roughly 450 for DPB1. Because of strong linkage in the cohort, five DR-DQ haplotypes were treated as single units for association and clustering. Among roughly 400 genotyped donors of the cohort, an average of approximately 240,000 unique TCR beta nucleotide sequences were sequenced per donor, about a sixth of them non-productive.

The cohort comprised 666 healthy bone marrow donors. At the time of sampling, all cohort members were nominally healthy, though unrecorded immune exposures were likely present. The donor was CMV seropositive and was included in the group of some 290 seropositive cohort members. Every donor gave a peripheral blood sample, and the peripheral blood mononuclear cells from that sample were used for TCR beta sequencing. Genomic DNA extraction from the blood cell samples was performed with the Qiagen DNeasy Blood Extraction Kit. The method behind the library was the immunoSEQ multiplex PCR assay. For the multiplex PCR, a mixture combining 60 forward primers for TCR Vbeta segments and 13 reverse primers for TCR Jbeta segments was used. The CDR3 region of rearranged TCR beta genes was amplified from genomic DNA with a multiplex PCR assay. Amplified TCR beta libraries were sequenced as 87-base-pair reads on the Illumina HiSeq System. The paper's processing steps were these. Across the 600 to 700 repertoires, a later analysis counted 80 million or so unique TCR beta chains, 9.5 million to 13 million of which were shared by at least two donors. Raw reads were error-corrected and collapsed into unique sequences with a nearest-neighbor algorithm that merged closely related sequences to remove PCR and sequencing errors. To assign V, D and J gene segments, CDR3 sequences were aligned to IMGT reference sequences. For a sequence to be retained, a match of at least six nucleotides was required to both a V gene segment and a J gene segment. A rearrangement counted as productive if the CDR3 had no stop codons and remained in frame with V and J, and every other rearrangement counted as non-productive. Following IMGT convention, CDR3 was defined as the stretch from the second conserved V-encoded cysteine to the conserved J-encoded phenylalanine. The earlier analysis of about 620 of the donors excluded sequences that lacked an unambiguous match to a single V gene segment. In an earlier analysis of some 590 of the donors, a V segment was called functional when productive rearrangements were above 56.7%, and segregating when the standard deviation between donors exceeded 5%. To diagnose cytomegalovirus status from the catalog of TCR beta chain sequences, a statistical classification framework was built. V and J gene assignment, in a later analysis, came from comparing TCR nucleotide sequences with IMGT/GENE-DB human TR gene sequences. The TCRdist pipeline was used in a later analysis to assign CDR3 sequences and most-parsimonious VDJ recombination scenarios. In a later analysis, each TCR beta chain was defined by its CDR3 amino acid sequence together with its V-gene family, and reads without a unique V-gene family were excluded. A later analysis removed 450 to 600 highly shared, low-generation-probability nucleotide sequences to deal with suspected cross-contamination and a sequencing artifact. In a later analysis, a clonal expansion index was calculated for each public chain from normalized within-repertoire ranks of inferred template counts. Generation probabilities in a later analysis came from a VDJ recombination model fitted to out-of-frame rearrangements, and those results were checked against IGoR. In a later analysis, TCR-TCR, TCR-HLA and TCR-CMV co-occurrence was scored with hypergeometric tests, and a repertoire-size bias correction was applied to TCR pairs. A later analysis estimated false discovery rates by permuting HLA or CMV assignments 20 times. A later analysis grouped co-occurring TCRs with DBSCAN, adding TCRdist sequence similarity when clustering within HLA-allele-positive subsets. Repertoires with fewer than 30,000 or more than 120,000 public chains, plus five repertoires with anomalous nucleotide sharing, were excluded from co-occurrence clustering. The table comes from immuneACCESS by way of TCRdb, which keeps in-frame sequences with V and J called. Part of the clones is missing from these tables; in studies checked, under half for an unresolved V gene and the rest for unknown reasons. The V and J calls and clone size were taken over from that table, and D and trimming were inferred from the DNA. The sample records roughly 120,000 clones, 76% of which are singletons. Together, the top ten hold 15% to 20% of the sample.

Broader findings and caveats from the paper: In a later analysis, most CMV-associated TCR beta chains were found to appear HLA-restricted, with HLA associations seemingly driven largely by CMV exposure. V-gene and J-gene trimming of TCR beta chains was associated with a missense DCLRE1C variant in a later genetic analysis, and the association was replicated in an independent cohort. In a later analysis, several top co-occurrence clusters were reported to appear linked to parvovirus B19, influenza, CMV and Epstein-Barr virus. Correlated functional status among segregating V segments might be attributable to linkage disequilibrium, but an unknown experimental factor could not be ruled out. Because counts were too low, about 18 rarely observed V segments, including chromosome 9 orphons, were excluded from the earlier analysis of 587 of the donors. In vitro tests confirmed that a few of the cytomegalovirus-associated TCR beta chains recognize cytomegalovirus antigens. Assigning TCR associations to individual alleles was difficult when HLA alleles, especially DR and DQ, strongly co-occurred. A cluster of highly shared sequence variants was judged likely to represent a technical artifact of the sequencing pipeline. In a later analysis, HLA-associated TCR beta chains showed more clonal expansion and lower generation probabilities than non-associated chains that were equally common. The only immune exposure information available for the cohort was CMV serostatus. A further reported finding was that TCR beta sequences accurately predicted the HLA-A and HLA-B alleles for most subjects in the first cohort. Because HLA typing was missing for some donors at each locus, association tests included only the typed subset. The presence/absence analyses assumed that sequencing depth was roughly uniform across donors, and that assumption may not be true. In an earlier analysis of roughly 500 of the donors, most TCR beta V segments appeared in productive rearrangements about 87% or about 30% of the time, broadly matching IMGT annotations. This cohort had only TCR beta chains sequenced, and the lack of alpha or paired-chain data limited which features could be detected. The authors suggested that the approach could potentially be generalized to other disease states and immunological phenotypes. In the study, 150 to 200 TCR beta chains were listed as associated with cytomegalovirus. While some public TCRs were present in many individuals, most TCR sequences turned up only very rarely across donors. Compared with the roughly 670-donor mean, donors in an Asian-associated ancestry cluster had fewer N-insertions in productive TCRs, according to a later genetic analysis. Specific HLA alleles were associated with 16,951 TCR beta sequences at a false discovery rate of 0.05 in a later analysis. In both the original and validation cohorts, the classifier was reported to diagnose cytomegalovirus status with high specificity and sensitivity. According to a later analysis, TCR association rates differed among HLA loci, with DRB1 alleles showing the most associated TCRs and HLA-C alleles showing the fewest.

Comments on this clone: Its antigen remains undetermined. Qualities for individual bases were not recorded, and no much larger clone is one base off.

The sequenced sample consisted of PBMCs. This TCR was recovered from a man aged 45 to 65 in good health and CMV-seropositive.

The CDR3: CASSGRETSGRYEQYF. The sequence in DNA is TGTGCCAGCAGCGGGCGGGAAACTAGCGGGCGATACGAGCAGTACTTC. The V gene is TRBV7-9 and the J gene is TRBJ2-7; 9 bases in between match TRBD2. Trimming leaves V shorter by 5 bases and J shorter by 4 bases, with the junction holding 12 bases beyond the gene matches. The CDR3 starts with the cysteine, ends with the phenylalanine, and has 16 residues. CDR3 DNA is the only sequence kept; it has 48 bases, read in frame from the first base. Sequences SEHNR (CDR1) and FQNEAQ (CDR2) are obtained from the germline V gene (reference sequence).